This T cell receptor (beta chain) was recorded in a study of blood T cell repertoires in COVID-19. Whole-study context: T cells, B-cell-depleted T cells, or PBMCs supplied cDNA or gDNA.

V was trimmed by 1 base and J by 6 bases, leaving 13 bases between them. CDR1 is SNHLY and CDR2 is FYNNEI in the germline V gene. The CDR3 loop spans 16 amino acids. Libraries were prepared by immunoSEQ multiplex PCR; TCRdb keeps only in-frame clonotypes and omits some of them. This table holds 140,000 to 150,000 clones, approximately 91% found once. Sequencing was done on a sample of peripheral blood. The chain carries TRBV2 and TRBJ1-6; D gene ambiguous. The receptor was isolated from a man in his 70s with acute or convalescent COVID-19. This CDR3 is CASSEEAQAGNSPLHF. The DNA for the CDR3 is TGTGCCAGCAGTGAAGAGGCCCAGGCTGGTAATTCACCCCTCCACTTT.